This T cell receptor (beta chain) is from a study of blood T cell repertoires in COVID-19. At the level of the study: The samples span acute and convalescent COVID-19 from the United States, Italy and Spain.

Authors' processing steps: Cell counts per sample came from amplifying reference gene primers. Sequencing used immunoSEQ multiplex PCR; TCRdb keeps in-frame clones, though not all of them. From that table come the V and J calls and clone size; the DNA was used to work out D and trimming. Of 150,000 to 200,000 clones in the sample, about 85% were seen once. This TCR was recovered from a woman aged 70-85 years with COVID-19, enrolled during active disease. The sequenced sample consisted of peripheral blood.

The CDR3 reads CASSRYGTGGASTEAFF. CDR3 nucleotide sequence: TGTGCCAGCAGCCGATACGGGACAGGGGGCGCGAGCACTGAAGCTTTCTTT. The chain carries TRBV14 and TRBJ1-1, with 12 bases matching TRBD1. In germline, CDR1 is SGHDN, CDR2 FVKESK. V lost 4 bases to trimming and J lost 4 bases; unmatched junction nucleotides: 10. The CDR3 sequence is 17 residues long.